These 9 T cell receptor beta chains came from one sample sequenced in a study of blood T cell repertoires in COVID-19. Method: immunoSEQ multiplex PCR; TCRdb's copy keeps in-frame clones and lacks some. The sample includes 200,000 to 250,000 clones, around 82% of them seen just once. What was sequenced was peripheral blood. These receptors were collected from a woman older than 75 with acute or convalescent COVID-19.

The V and J genes are TRBV19 and TRBJ2-1; TRBD2 might be the D (5 bases). The CDR3 is 17 amino acids. Germline CDR1 and CDR2: LNHDA and SQIVND (reference sequence). The V gene lost 5 bases and the J gene lost 7 bases, with 24 bases spanning the gap. CDR3 region: CASSQTPLARRANEQFF. CDR3 DNA: TGTGCCAGTAGTCAAACCCCCCTAGCACGGCGGGCGAATGAGCAGTTCTTC. The variable domain in full, with the rest retrieved from reference TRBV19 and TRBJ2-1, is DGGITQSPKYLFRKEGQNVTLSCEQNLNHDAMYWYRQDPGQGLRLIYYSQIVNDFQKGDIAEGYSVSREKKESFPLTVTSAQKNPTAFYLCASSQTPLARRANEQFFGPGTRLTVL.

The V and J genes are TRBV5-1 and TRBJ2-2; TRBD1 matches at 10 bases. V shed 3 bases and J 1 base; nucleotides not matched to a gene: 3. This CDR3 spans 16 amino acids. Germline V gene lookup returns CDR1 SGHRS and CDR2 YFSETQ. The CDR3 reads CASSSGTGVNTGELFF. CDR3 sequence (DNA): TGCGCCAGCAGCTCCGGGACAGGGGTGAACACCGGGGAGCTGTTTTTT.

This chain joins TRBV19 and TRBJ2-1; 11 bases agree with TRBD2. This CDR3 is built from 14 residues. Germline V CDR1 and CDR2: LNHDA, SQIVND (reference sequence). The V and J ends lost 8 bases and 7 bases, in that order; junction bases with no gene match: 7. CDR3 in amino acids: CASRRPSGGNEQFF. The DNA for the CDR3 is TGTGCCAGTCGCCGCCCTAGCGGGGGGAATGAGCAGTTCTTC.

The table lists this clone with a few counts. The CDR3 sequence: CASRRTGGLTEAFF. The CDR3 DNA follows: TGTGCCAGCAGACGGACAGGGGGCTTAACTGAAGCTTTCTTT. The chain has TRBV3-1 (or the pseudogene TRBV3-2) and TRBJ1-1, with 11 bases aligning to TRBD1. The ends lost 6 bases at V and 5 bases at J; junction bases unmatched: 5. This CDR3 spans 14 amino acids. The V gene's germline CDR1 is LGHDT and CDR2 YNNKEL (reference sequence).

The CDR3 DNA sequence: TGTGCCAGCAGCTTAGGTGGGGCTAACACTGAAGCTTTCTTT. This gives the protein CASSLGGANTEAFF. The gene calls are TRBV7-9 and TRBJ1-1; weak D call: TRBD1 (5 bases). Per germline, CDR1 SEHNR and CDR2 FQNEAQ (reference sequence). CDR3 length: 14 residues. Trimming removed 1 base from V and 2 bases from J, with 8 bases in between.

The genes are TRBV15 and TRBJ2-5; 10 bases match TRBD2. The germline CDR1 and CDR2 sequences are LNHNV and YYDKDF (reference sequence). The CDR3 extends over 17 amino acids. Trimming took 2 bases from V and 5 from J; bases not matched to a gene: 11. The CDR3 nucleotides are TGTGCCACCAGCAGATATGCTATACTAGCGGGGAGGGAGACCCAGTACTTC. Translation gives CATSRYAILAGRETQYF.

The rearrangement joins TRBV7-8 to TRBJ1-2, with 7 positions matching TRBD1. CDR1 is SGHVS, CDR2 FQNEAQ, per germline. The CDR3 runs 14 residues. V lost 1 base to trimming and J lost 3 bases; unmatched junction nucleotides: 2. CDR3: CASSLEGGDYGYTF. The CDR3 bases are TGTGCCAGCAGCTTAGAAGGGGGCGACTATGGCTACACCTTC.

The chain recombines TRBV6-6 with TRBJ2-3; D possibly corresponds to TRBD2 (6 bases). Trimming removed 0 bases from V and 6 bases from J, with 13 bases in between. Per the germline V gene, CDR1 is MNHNY and CDR2 is SVGAGI (reference sequence). The CDR3 sequence is 15 residues long. Written as DNA, the CDR3 is TGTGCCAGCAGTTACTCGGGGGGTTCACAGGATACGCAGTATTTT. Protein sequence: CASSYSGGSQDTQYF.

The chain recombines TRBV5-1 with TRBJ2-3; D might be TRBD1 (6 bases). The CDR3 consists of 14 residues. CDR1 SGHRS and CDR2 YFSETQ come from the germline V gene. Trimming cost V 3 bases and J 3 bases, with 11 bases left between them. The CDR3 sequence: CASSSDRATDTQYF. In nucleotides, the CDR3 is TGCGCCAGCAGCTCGGACAGAGCAACAGATACGCAGTATTTT.